The rows below give T cell receptor beta chains drawn from one sample of a study of beta chain features in type 1 diabetes. Clones were read by immunoSEQ multiplex PCR, and TCRdb kept only the in-frame ones, dropping some. The top ten clones hold about 0.065% of a sample with just over 450,000 clones, approximately 28% of them seen once. Input material: naive CD4+ T cells from blood. The receptors come from a man aged 18 to 29 in good health. Each CDR3 is given with its conserved first and last residue. D genes are given only for firm matches. Clone sizes are given selectively: once, few, many, or a class where the clone is expanded.

d_gene	len	abundance	v_gene	j_gene	CDR3aa	CDR3nt
TRBD1	15	-	TRBV19	TRBJ1-1	CASSPRQGWNTEAFF	TGTGCCAGTAGTCCCAGACAGGGCTGGAACACTGAAGCTTTCTTT
TRBD1	15	-	TRBV14	TRBJ2-7	CASSRGTGFYYEQYF	TGTGCCAGCAGCCGAGGGACAGGGTTTTACTACGAGCAGTACTTC
TRBD2	16	few	TRBV7-2	TRBJ2-1	CASSLATSGRWNEQFF	TGTGCCAGCAGCTTAGCTACTAGCGGGAGGTGGAATGAGCAGTTCTTC
-	16	-	TRBV9	TRBJ2-1	CASSVATGTIYNEQFF	TGTGCCAGCAGCGTAGCGACGGGAACCATCTACAATGAGCAGTTCTTC
-	14	-	TRBV5-1	TRBJ2-2	CASSPQGNTGELFF	TGCGCCAGCAGTCCACAGGGGAACACCGGGGAGCTGTTTTTT
TRBD2	17	-	TRBV4-1	TRBJ2-1	CASSLVGTSASYNEQFF	TGCGCCAGCAGCCTTGTCGGGACTAGCGCATCCTACAATGAGCAGTTCTTC
TRBD1	14	few	TRBV30	TRBJ2-7	CAWSAGQSSYEQYF	TGTGCCTGGAGTGCGGGACAGTCCTCCTACGAGCAGTACTTC
-	16	once	TRBV18	TRBJ2-4	CASSPTGSLAKNIQYF	TGTGCCAGCTCACCGACAGGTTCCCTAGCCAAAAACATTCAGTACTTC
TRBD2	16	-	TRBV5-1	TRBJ2-1	CASSSRNSGMLDEQFF	TGCGCCAGCAGCTCCCGGAATAGCGGGATGTTGGATGAGCAGTTCTTC
-	13	few	TRBV10-3	TRBJ1-5	CAIRDSGNQPQHF	TGTGCCATCAGGGACAGTGGCAATCAGCCCCAGCATTTT
-	13	few	TRBV27	TRBJ2-5	CASSPRYQETQYF	TGTGCCAGCAGTCCCAGGTACCAAGAGACCCAGTACTTC
TRBD1	14	few	TRBV28	TRBJ2-3	CASRRTGFADTQYF	TGTGCCAGCAGAAGGACAGGGTTTGCAGATACGCAGTATTTT
-	15	few	TRBV29-1	TRBJ1-2	CSVEDSHSGIYGYTF	TGCAGCGTTGAAGATTCACATTCCGGGATCTATGGCTACACCTTC
-	14	-	TRBV7-9	TRBJ2-5	CASSLFEGQETQYF	TGTGCCAGCAGCTTATTTGAGGGACAAGAGACCCAGTACTTC
TRBD2	15	few	TRBV28	TRBJ2-7	CASSFGGSPSYEQYF	TGTGCCAGCAGTTTCGGCGGGAGCCCCTCCTACGAGCAGTACTTC
-	12	-	TRBV14	TRBJ2-5	CASSQIMETQYF	TGTGCCAGCAGCCAAATTATGGAGACCCAGTACTTC
TRBD2	15	few	TRBV5-6	TRBJ2-4	CASSLRGGSKNIQYF	TGTGCCAGCAGCTTACGGGGAGGGAGCAAAAACATTCAGTACTTC
TRBD2	15	few	TRBV30	TRBJ2-7	CAWSPWTSGRYEQYF	TGTGCCTGGAGCCCTTGGACTAGCGGGAGGTACGAGCAGTACTTC
TRBD1	15	-	TRBV5-1	TRBJ2-1	CASSLEGQGFNEQFF	TGCGCCAGCAGCTTGGAGGGACAGGGTTTCAATGAGCAGTTCTTC
TRBD2	15	few	TRBV15	TRBJ2-7	CATSPRLAASYEQYF	TGTGCCACCAGCCCAAGACTAGCGGCGTCCTACGAGCAGTACTTC
-	13	-	TRBV7-2	TRBJ2-3	CASSRSWADTQYF	TGTGCCAGCAGTCGGTCGTGGGCAGATACGCAGTATTTT
TRBD2	16	few	TRBV18	TRBJ2-3	CASSPPAMGGTDTQYF	TGTGCCAGCTCACCACCGGCCATGGGAGGGACAGATACGCAGTATTTT
-	16	-	TRBV5-1	TRBJ2-3	CASSPGGFPGGDTQYF	TGCGCCAGCAGCCCGGGGGGCTTTCCGGGCGGAGATACGCAGTATTTT
TRBD1	15	-	TRBV4-3	TRBJ1-1	CASSQDTSGGREAFF	TGCGCCAGCAGCCAAGATACGTCAGGGGGCAGGGAAGCTTTCTTT
TRBD2	15	-	TRBV4-2	TRBJ2-1	CASSPGTSVYNEQFF	TGTGCCAGCAGTCCGGGGACTAGCGTGTACAATGAGCAGTTCTTC
-	14	-	TRBV7-6	TRBJ1-2	CASSPPGRLYGYTF	TGTGCCAGCAGCCCCCCGGGACGCCTCTATGGCTACACCTTC
-	17	-	TRBV18	TRBJ2-3	CASSPLAGIASTDTQYF	TGTGCCAGCTCACCACTCGCAGGGATAGCATCCACAGATACGCAGTATTTT
-	14	-	TRBV5-1	TRBJ2-5	CASSFRGVQETQYF	TGCGCCAGCAGCTTTAGGGGAGTCCAAGAGACCCAGTACTTC
TRBD2	15	-	TRBV15	TRBJ2-3	CATSRLAGLTDTQYF	TGTGCCACCAGTAGACTAGCGGGACTCACAGATACGCAGTATTTT
TRBD1	13	-	TRBV4-3	TRBJ2-7	CASSIDRGYEQYF	TGCGCCAGCAGCATTGACAGGGGCTACGAGCAGTACTTC
TRBD2	17	-	TRBV9	TRBJ2-1	CASSVAGGSGSYNEQFF	TGTGCCAGCAGCGTAGCTGGCGGGAGTGGATCCTACAATGAGCAGTTCTTC
TRBD1	15	-	TRBV9	TRBJ2-3	CASSVGTGGGMTQYF	TGTGCCAGCAGCGTAGGGACAGGGGGTGGAATGACGCAGTATTTT
TRBD1	15	-	TRBV29-1	TRBJ1-3	CSAKTDRGSGNTIYF	TGCAGCGCTAAGACCGACAGGGGGTCTGGAAACACCATATATTTT
TRBD1	15	-	TRBV7-8	TRBJ2-3	CASSLAGGFTDTQYF	TGTGCCAGCAGCTTAGCAGGGGGCTTCACAGATACGCAGTATTTT
TRBD1	17	few	TRBV4-1	TRBJ2-3	CASSQPTGGRRTDTQYF	TGCGCCAGCAGCCAACCCACAGGGGGCCGTAGAACAGATACGCAGTATTTT
-	12	few	TRBV2	TRBJ2-5	CASSVLWETQYF	TGTGCCAGCAGTGTGCTTTGGGAGACCCAGTACTTC
-	15	-	TRBV9	TRBJ2-1	CASSATVGSYNEQFF	TGTGCCAGCAGCGCAACAGTGGGGTCCTACAATGAGCAGTTCTTC
TRBD2	14	-	TRBV10-3	TRBJ2-3	CAIKREGSTDTQYF	TGTGCCATCAAGAGGGAGGGTAGCACAGATACGCAGTATTTT
-	10	-	TRBV7-9	TRBJ2-1	CAPEGNEQFF	TGTGCCCCCGAAGGCAATGAGCAGTTCTTC
-	15	-	TRBV4-2	TRBJ2-6	CASSQVQSGANVLTF	TGTGCCAGCAGCCAAGTTCAGTCCGGGGCCAACGTCCTGACTTTC
-	12	-	TRBV2	TRBJ1-2	CASSQGIDGYTF	TGTGCCAGCAGCCAGGGCATCGATGGCTACACCTTC
-	15	once	TRBV30	TRBJ1-1	CAWSVRPGIGSEAFF	TGTGCCTGGAGTGTACGGCCAGGAATAGGATCGGAAGCTTTCTTT
TRBD1	14	-	TRBV7-2	TRBJ1-2	CASSNPGTGNGYTF	TGTGCCAGCAGCAACCCCGGGACAGGGAATGGCTACACCTTC
-	15	-	TRBV4-1	TRBJ2-4	CASSQELLVKNIQYF	TGCGCCAGCAGCCAAGAATTGCTAGTCAAAAACATTCAGTACTTC
-	15	few	TRBV14	TRBJ2-1	CASSKRRENHNEQFF	TGTGCCAGCAGTAAACGACGGGAGAATCACAATGAGCAGTTCTTC
-	13	few	TRBV29-1	TRBJ2-5	CSVAGEGQETQYF	TGCAGCGTTGCGGGAGAAGGGCAAGAGACCCAGTACTTC
-	14	-	TRBV9	TRBJ2-1	CASSVVGGYNEQFF	TGTGCCAGCAGCGTAGTAGGGGGCTACAATGAGCAGTTCTTC
-	13	few	TRBV30	TRBJ2-3	CAWTGTSTDTQYF	TGTGCCTGGACCGGGACTAGCACAGATACGCAGTATTTT
TRBD2	16	-	TRBV7-2	TRBJ2-1	CASSFGLAGAMNEQFF	TGTGCCAGCAGCTTCGGACTAGCGGGAGCCATGAATGAGCAGTTCTTC
-	15	-	TRBV30	TRBJ1-2	CAWSVRRGFPSGYTF	TGTGCCTGGAGTGTACGCAGGGGCTTTCCCTCTGGCTACACCTTC
-	11	-	TRBV14	TRBJ2-5	CASSHAETQYF	TGTGCCAGCAGCCATGCCGAGACCCAGTACTTC
-	15	-	TRBV30	TRBJ1-1	CAWSKPRAWDTEAFF	TGTGCCTGGAGTAAGCCCAGGGCTTGGGACACTGAAGCTTTCTTT
TRBD2	16	-	TRBV9	TRBJ2-1	CASSADGRVAYNEQFF	TGTGCCAGCAGCGCGGACGGGAGGGTCGCCTACAATGAGCAGTTCTTC
-	14	-	TRBV10-3	TRBJ2-5	CATAGDAAQETQYF	TGTGCCACTGCAGGGGACGCGGCCCAAGAGACCCAGTACTTC
TRBD1	16	-	TRBV28	TRBJ2-3	CASSTGTGMRGDTQYF	TGTGCCAGCAGTACCGGGACAGGGATGCGAGGAGATACGCAGTATTTT